The 23 T cell receptor beta chains below come from one sample, sequenced in a study of vaccination and CD4 T cells after COVID-19. The assay that was used to sequence DNA from cultured CD4+ T cells was the Oncomine TCR Beta short-read assay. TCRdb recomputed calls from the PCR reads with MiXCR, one row per CDR3 protein. The profile covers 15,000 or so distinct CDR3 sequences, with approximately 50% appearing a single time and roughly 16% taken by the ten largest. Their antigens are not known. Time point denoted: late sampling 161 to 241 days after vaccination in three convalescent patients. The treatment is: roughly 11-day PBMC culture with coronavirus spike peptide pools or control peptides (ViraFEST assay). The specimen comprised CD4+ T cells from blood, cultured in vitro, sampled about 7 months after SARS-CoV-2 vaccination. Receptors originate from a human donor who had recovered from COVID-19.

This chain uses TRBV19 with TRBJ2-3; TRBD2 matches 12 bases. CDR1 and CDR2 from the germline V gene are LNHDA and SQIVND (reference sequence). There are 17 residues in the CDR3. V shed 5 bases and J 2 bases; nucleotides not matched to a gene: 8. The DNA of the CDR3 is TGTGCCAGTAGTGCAGCGCGACTAGCGGGAGCCACAGATACGCAGTATTTT. As protein: CASSAARLAGATDTQYF.

This clonotype was recorded a few times. CDR3 nucleotides: TGTGCCAGCCGACAGACCTCTAGCACAGATACGCAGTATTTT. It encodes CASRQTSSTDTQYF. V and J are TRBV19 and TRBJ2-3, with D perhaps matching TRBD1 (5 bases). The CDR3 length is 14 residues. Germline lookup yields CDR1 LNHDA and CDR2 SQIVND (reference sequence). Deletions cut 9 bases from V and 0 bases from J, with 13 bases between.

This chain uses TRBV20-1 with TRBJ2-7, with 12 bases aligning to TRBD2. CDR1 DFQATT and CDR2 SNEGSKA come from the germline V gene (reference sequence). V was clipped by 6 bases and J by 5 bases; unmatched bases: 5. This CDR3 region has 13 residues. The CDR3 region is CSAASGRDNEQYF. CDR3 nucleotides: TGCAGTGCCGCTAGCGGGAGGGACAACGAGCAGTACTTC.

CDR3: CASTEGGNQETQYF. The CDR3 bases are TGTGCCAGCACCGAAGGGGGGAACCAAGAGACCCAGTACTTC. This sequence joins TRBV6-1 and TRBJ2-5; the D gene could be TRBD1 or TRBD2 (6 bases each). The germline gives CDR1 MNHNS, CDR2 SASEGT. The CDR3 is 14 residues long. Trimming removed 7 bases at V and 0 bases at J, with 12 bases between.

The chain links TRBV20-1 to TRBJ2-7; tentatively, D is TRBD2 (6 bases). Germline V gives CDR1 DFQATT, CDR2 SNEGSKA (reference sequence). V was clipped by 0 bases and J by 3 bases, with 12 bases between them. CDR3 size: 14 residues. CDR3 sequence reads: CSARDRRGGYEQYF. The DNA for the CDR3 is TGCAGTGCTAGAGATAGGAGGGGAGGCTACGAGCAGTACTTC.

The rearrangement links TRBV20-1 to TRBJ1-1; a possible D gene is TRBD1 (6 bases). Trimming removed 8 bases at V and 4 bases at J, with 14 bases between. The CDR3 sequence is 12 residues long. CDR1 and CDR2 from the germline V gene are DFQATT and SNEGSKA (reference sequence). CDR3 sequence reads: CSLGGAGTEAFF. The CDR3 DNA reads as TGCAGTCTCGGGGGCGCGGGCACTGAAGCTTTCTTT.

This clonotype was seen a handful of times. This sequence joins TRBV20-1 and TRBJ1-2; no clear D gene. The germline gives CDR1 DFQATT, CDR2 SNEGSKA (reference sequence). The CDR3 runs to 11 residues. The V gene lost 5 bases and the J gene lost 4 bases, with 8 bases spanning the gap. The CDR3 coding sequence is TGCAGTGCTCAGGACTCCTATGGCTACACCTTC. Protein sequence: CSAQDSYGYTF.

J is TRBJ1-3 and V is TRBV20-1, with a tentative D call TRBD1 (6 bases). Per the germline V gene, CDR1 is DFQATT and CDR2 is SNEGSKA (reference sequence). Between the trimmed V and J ends, which lost 5 bases and 9 bases, there was a span of 17 bases. The CDR3 loop spans 13 amino acids. The CDR3 is CSARDPRGFTIYF. Here the CDR3 DNA reads TGCAGTGCTCGCGATCCCAGGGGTTTCACCATATATTTT.

In its sample, this clonotype ranks as medium-sized. This chain joins TRBV6-1 and TRBJ1-5; weak D call: TRBD1 (5 bases). The germline CDR1 and CDR2 sequences are MNHNS and SASEGT. Trimming pared 7 bases from V and 7 bases from J, leaving 20 bases between. The CDR3 has 15 amino acids. The CDR3 coding sequence is TGTGCCAGCAAACAAGACTTGGGTGGGGCGCAGCCCCAGCATTTT. Translation gives CASKQDLGGAQPQHF.

This clonotype was seen only a few times. The chain joins TRBV20-1 to TRBJ1-2; D may be TRBD1 (5 bases). Trimming pared 0 bases from V and 5 bases from J, leaving 16 bases between. There are 15 residues in the CDR3. Germline V gene sequence: CDR1 DFQATT, CDR2 SNEGSKA (reference sequence). The CDR3 loop is CSARDGAGRAYGYTF. Here the CDR3 DNA reads TGCAGTGCTAGAGATGGGGCAGGGCGCGCGTATGGCTACACCTTC.

The chain carries TRBV5-4 and TRBJ2-5; tentative D call: TRBD2 (5 bases). The V end lost 0 bases, the J end lost 5 bases, and 11 bases lay between the germline ends. Germline V lookup: CDR1 SGHNT, CDR2 YYREEE (reference sequence). The CDR3 consists of 14 residues. CDR3 sequence reads: CASSLGSGWETQYF. CDR3 nucleotide sequence: TGTGCCAGCAGCTTGGGATCGGGATGGGAGACCCAGTACTTC.

The rearrangement uses TRBV21-1 and TRBJ1-5. TRBV21-1 is classified as a pseudogene. This CDR3 is 14 amino acids long. CDR3 bases: TGTGCCAGCAGCAGCCAAGATAGCAATCAGCCCCAGCATTTT. This translates into CASSSQDSNQPQHF.

The chain uses TRBV7-9 and TRBJ2-3; unclear D gene. Trimming stripped 0 bases from V and 5 bases from J, with 0 bases between. The CDR3 has 11 amino acids. Germline V CDR1 and CDR2: SEHNR, FQNEAQ (reference sequence). In nucleotides, the CDR3 is TGTGCCAGCAGCTTAGCAGATACGCAGTATTTT. It yields the protein CASSLADTQYF.

This rearrangement joins TRBV7-3 to TRBJ2-1, with D perhaps matching TRBD2 (6 bases). CDR3 length: 15 residues. V was shortened by 3 bases and J by 5 bases, with 14 bases between the two germline ends. From germline, CDR1 is SGHTA and CDR2 FQGTGA. The CDR3 reads CASSFWDSAHNEQFF. Written as DNA, the CDR3 is TGTGCCAGCAGCTTCTGGGACTCCGCCCACAATGAGCAGTTCTTC.

The V call is TRBV6-1, the J call TRBJ2-5, with TRBD2 identical over 10 bases. The length of the CDR3 is 16 residues. J was trimmed by 5 bases and V by 10 bases; bases with no gene match: 16. Germline CDR1 MNHNS, CDR2 SASEGT. Written as DNA, the CDR3 is TGTGCCATCAAAGCTAGCGGGAGAGGGTTAAGGGAGACCCAGTACTTC. Translated, it gives CAIKASGRGLRETQYF.

The chain links TRBV6-1 to TRBJ2-1; 14 bases line up with TRBD2. With V trimmed by 10 bases and J by 3 bases, 8 bases remained unmatched. CDR1 and CDR2 from the germline V gene are MNHNS and SASEGT. The CDR3 runs 16 residues. CDR3 in DNA: TGTGCCACCATAGGGACTAGCGGGGGCAACTACAATGAGCAGTTCTTC. This gives the protein CATIGTSGGNYNEQFF.

The rearrangement joins TRBV20-1 to TRBJ1-5; 9 bases map to TRBD1. Per the germline V gene, CDR1 is DFQATT and CDR2 is SNEGSKA (reference sequence). V shed 1 base and J 4 bases; nucleotides not matched to a gene: 11. This CDR3 is built from 17 residues. CDR3 protein: CSARAGPGQGGNQPQHF. The CDR3 region has the DNA TGCAGTGCTAGAGCCGGCCCGGGACAGGGAGGGAATCAGCCCCAGCATTTT.

The J gene is TRBJ1-5, the V gene TRBV18, with unresolved D. V lost 0 bases, J lost 0 bases, and 6 bases lay in between. This CDR3 is 15 amino acids long. Germline loops: CDR1 KGHSH, CDR2 LQKENI. The CDR3 bases are TGTGCCAGCTCACCACCGGGCGGTAGCAATCAGCCCCAGCATTTT. It specifies CASSPPGGSNQPQHF.

This clonotype was recorded once. The J gene is TRBJ1-5, the V gene TRBV24-1; 7 bases map to TRBD1. CDR1 is KGHDR and CDR2 is SFDVKD in the germline V gene. Unmatched junction bases numbered 15, after V lost 4 bases and J lost 4 bases. The CDR3 contains 18 residues. The CDR3 here is CATSDPGQESSLNQPQHF. The CDR3 region has the DNA TGTGCCACCAGTGACCCAGGACAGGAGAGCTCTTTAAATCAGCCCCAGCATTTT.

This chain uses TRBV10-3 with TRBJ2-7; 9 bases are a match to TRBD2. V dropped 0 bases and J dropped 0; count of bases not matched to a gene: 3. The germline V gene encodes CDR1 ENHRY and CDR2 SYGVKD. CDR3 length: 16 residues. CDR3 sequence: CAISESLAGASYEQYF. The CDR3 DNA reads TGTGCCATCAGTGAGTCGTTAGCGGGGGCCTCCTACGAGCAGTACTTC.

The chain couples TRBV10-3 to TRBJ2-3, with a tentative D call TRBD2 (5 bases). V was pared by 3 bases and J by 6 bases, with 16 bases between. The CDR3 is 15 amino acids. Germline values: CDR1 ENHRY, CDR2 SYGVKD. CDR3: CAISDNQRTGDTQYF. As DNA, the CDR3 is TGTGCCATCAGTGACAACCAGAGAACGGGGGATACGCAGTATTTT.

This rearrangement joins TRBV15 to TRBJ1-2; TRBD1 might be the D (5 bases). The V and J ends lost 0 bases and 7 bases respectively, with 24 bases between them. CDR1 and CDR2 (germline): LNHNV, YYDKDF (reference sequence). The CDR3 extends over 18 amino acids. In DNA form, the CDR3 reads TGTGCCACCAGCAGAGATCCATTGGGATGGACACCGGTTATTGGCTACACCTTC. It specifies CATSRDPLGWTPVIGYTF.

The count of this clonotype is one. The V call is TRBV20-1, the J call TRBJ1-5; D may be TRBD1 (5 bases). Trimming took off 3 bases at V and 0 bases at J, with 9 bases between the two ends. This CDR3 contains 14 residues. The germline V gene encodes CDR1 DFQATT and CDR2 SNEGSKA (reference sequence). The CDR3 nucleotides read TGCAGTGCTAGGACAGCCTATAGCAATCAGCCCCAGCATTTT. Its translation: CSARTAYSNQPQHF.